The next 19 T cell receptor beta chains were all read from a single sample in a study of patients and donors after allogeneic stem cell transplantation. TCRdb itself ran the RT-PCR reads through MiXCR, one entry per CDR3 protein. The sample lists about 2,600 distinct CDR3 sequences, roughly 4.2% occurring once. Specimen: blood, either unsorted or a sorted T cell fraction (not recorded which). These receptors all come from a human donor who was either an allogeneic HSCT recipient or a stem cell or donor lymphocyte infusion donor (not recorded which). It is not recorded whose cells these are; they may come from a transplant donor.

V gene TRBV28 combines with J gene TRBJ1-1; TRBD1 matches at 9 bases. V was pared by 6 bases and J by 2 bases, with 16 bases of the junction left unmatched. CDR3 size: 18 residues. Germline values: CDR1 MDHEN, CDR2 SYDVKM. CDR3 sequence (DNA): TGTGCCAGCAGACCCCCTTTCTTGGACAGGGGAGCCAACACTGAAGCTTTCTTT. This codes for CASRPPFLDRGANTEAFF.

This clonotype is medium-sized. The chain recombines TRBV4-1 with TRBJ2-7, with TRBD1 as a possible D gene (5 bases). The CDR3 runs 16 residues. The ends were cut back, 1 base at V and 5 bases at J, with 18 bases in the middle. Germline-derived CDR1 and CDR2 are MGHRA and YSYEKL. The CDR3 sequence is CASSQAPTDPPNEQYF. The CDR3 region has the DNA TGCGCCAGCAGCCAAGCCCCGACAGACCCGCCCAACGAGCAGTACTTC.

This clonotype was recorded many times. This chain connects TRBV7-9 to TRBJ2-7; 7 nucleotides match TRBD1. V trimming: 3 bases; J trimming: 3 bases; junction bases outside the gene matches: 5. CDR1 SEHNR and CDR2 FQNEAQ come from the germline V gene (reference sequence). The CDR3 is made up of 14 amino acids. CDR3 sequence (DNA): TGTGCCAGCAGCTTCACAGGGGTAGTCTACGAGCAGTACTTC. Translating gives CASSFTGVVYEQYF.

In this sample, this clonotype turned up a few times. The genes are TRBV7-6 and TRBJ2-7; TRBD1 matches at 8 bases. This CDR3 has 13 residues. The V gene's germline CDR1 is SGHVS and CDR2 FNYEAQ. V dropped 5 bases and J dropped 4; count of bases not matched to a gene: 4. The CDR3 DNA reads as TGTGCCAGCAGCATAGGACAGGGTTACGAGCAGTACTTC. Protein product: CASSIGQGYEQYF.

This clonotype was detected ten times or more. The gene calls are TRBV7-9 and TRBJ1-2; no clear D gene. Germline loops: CDR1 SEHNR, CDR2 FQNEAQ (reference sequence). V lost 6 bases and J 2 bases, leaving 4 bases between the germline ends. The CDR3 has 11 residues. CDR3 loop: CASSLNYGYTF. The CDR3 DNA reads as TGTGCCAGCAGTTTGAACTATGGCTACACCTTC.

The rearrangement uses TRBV6-5 and TRBJ2-5; weak D call: TRBD1 (5 bases). The V gene's germline CDR1 is MNHEY and CDR2 SVGAGI. The CDR3 loop spans 12 amino acids. V shed 6 bases and J shed 5 bases, with 10 bases lying between them. The CDR3 nucleotides are TGTGCCAGCAGCTCAGGGTGGGAGACCCAGTACTTC. Amino acids: CASSSGWETQYF.

This clonotype was seen many times. This chain connects TRBV20-1 to TRBJ2-1; D assignment may be TRBD1 or TRBD2 (6 bases each). Per germline, CDR1 DFQATT and CDR2 SNEGSKA (reference sequence). V was shortened by 0 bases and J by 8 bases, with 17 bases between the two germline ends. This CDR3 spans 15 amino acids. The CDR3 loop is CSAREGASRGDEQFF. The CDR3, as DNA: TGCAGTGCTAGAGAGGGGGCTAGCCGCGGGGATGAGCAGTTCTTC.

This clonotype was seen at least ten times. The DNA of the CDR3 is TGTGCCAGCAGTCCCCTGAGTGGGGCGACCGGGGAGCTGTTTTTT. Translated: CASSPLSGATGELFF. This chain links TRBV12-3 or TRBV12-4 with TRBJ2-2, with D possibly TRBD1 on 5 matching bases. The CDR3 has 15 amino acids. Deletions cut 5 bases from V and 5 bases from J, with 15 bases between.

By frequency in the sample, this clonotype is large. The gene calls are TRBV20-1 and TRBJ1-5; 8 bases align to TRBD1. V was pared by 6 bases and J by 4 bases, with 2 bases of the junction left unmatched. This CDR3 has 12 residues. Germline V lookup: CDR1 DFQATT, CDR2 SNEGSKA (reference sequence). The DNA of the CDR3 is TGCAGTGCCTGGACAGGGAATCAGCCCCAGCATTTT. Translating gives CSAWTGNQPQHF.

This clonotype was observed many times. This chain connects TRBV5-1 to TRBJ2-7; tentatively, D is TRBD2 (5 bases). V lost 0 bases and J 6 bases, leaving 16 bases between the germline ends. This CDR3 has 15 amino acids. Looked up from germline, CDR1 is SGHRS and CDR2 is YFSETQ. For the CDR3, the DNA is TGCGCCAGCAGCTTGGCGACTACCTCGGTCCTCGAGCAGTACTTC. Translated, it gives CASSLATTSVLEQYF.

This clonotype was found many times. V usage is TRBV5-6 and J usage is TRBJ2-7, with no clear D. Per germline, CDR1 SGHDT and CDR2 YYEEEE. The CDR3 sequence is 14 residues long. The ends were cut back, 0 bases at V and 0 bases at J, with 7 bases in the middle. CDR3 in amino acids: CASSLVGNSYEQYF. CDR3 nucleotide sequence: TGTGCCAGCAGCTTGGTGGGGAACTCCTACGAGCAGTACTTC.

This clonotype is labeled as large. The chain uses TRBV12-3 or TRBV12-4 and TRBJ2-7; 9 bases are a match to TRBD2. With 2 bases clipped from V and 4 bases from J, the junction kept 12 bases outside the gene matches. This CDR3 has 17 residues. CDR3 amino acids: CASSLFTLAGTPYEQYF. CDR3 nucleotides: TGTGCCAGCAGTTTATTTACCCTAGCGGGAACCCCTTACGAGCAGTACTTC.

Many counts were recorded for this clonotype. CDR3 coding DNA: TGCAGTGCTAGAGTCCGAGATACGCAGTATTTT. This encodes CSARVRDTQYF. This chain uses TRBV20-1 with TRBJ2-3, with D unresolved. V shed 1 base and J shed 5 bases, with 4 bases lying between them. The CDR3 extends over 11 amino acids. The germline V gene encodes CDR1 DFQATT and CDR2 SNEGSKA (reference sequence).

This clonotype was picked up many times. The J gene is TRBJ1-1, the V gene TRBV11-3; no firm D call. Germline V gene data show CDR1 as SGHNT and CDR2 as YENEEA. The CDR3 consists of 13 residues. The ends were cut back, 2 bases at V and 3 bases at J, with 7 bases in the middle. This CDR3 is CASSLSVDTEAFF. Written as DNA, the CDR3 is TGTGCCAGCAGCTTAAGCGTGGACACTGAAGCTTTCTTT.

By proportion, this clonotype is medium-sized. This sequence joins TRBV20-1 and TRBJ1-2; D is possibly TRBD1 (6 bases). The CDR3 is 14 amino acids. Germline-derived CDR1 and CDR2 are DFQATT and SNEGSKA (reference sequence). V was cut by 6 bases and J by 0 bases, with 14 bases left in between. CDR3 region: CSAPRAGANYGYTF. CDR3 in DNA: TGCAGTGCCCCCCGAGCAGGGGCTAACTATGGCTACACCTTC.

This clonotype occurred many times. The chain uses TRBV12-3 or TRBV12-4 and TRBJ1-2; D is undetermined. The CDR3 spans 12 residues. V dropped 2 bases and J dropped 2 bases, with 3 bases sitting between them. DNA for the CDR3: TGTGCCAGCAGTTTATCAAACTATGGCTACACCTTC. This translates into CASSLSNYGYTF.

This clonotype appeared many times. The chain joins TRBV7-9 to TRBJ2-6, with D perhaps matching TRBD2 (6 bases). This CDR3 is built from 15 residues. The V end was cut by 1 base, the J end by 2 bases, with 6 bases between. Germline CDR1 and CDR2: SEHNR and FQNEAQ (reference sequence). In DNA, the CDR3 is TGTGCCAGCAGCTTAGGGGGGGCTGGGGCCAACGTCCTGACTTTC. Amino acids: CASSLGGAGANVLTF.

This clonotype was seen at least ten times. V usage is TRBV15 and J usage is TRBJ1-2; TRBD1 agrees at 9 bases. Trimming took 2 bases from V and 7 from J; bases not matched to a gene: 5. The CDR3 has 14 residues. Germline loops: CDR1 LNHNV, CDR2 YYDKDF (reference sequence). The CDR3, as DNA: TGTGCCACCAGCAGACGGACAGGGGACAGTGGCTACACCTTC. Protein product: CATSRRTGDSGYTF.

This clonotype is large by share. V is TRBV6-1 and J is TRBJ1-1, with 7 nucleotides matching TRBD1. The CDR3 spans 16 residues. Per the germline V gene, CDR1 is MNHNS and CDR2 is SASEGT. The V gene end was trimmed by 7 bases and the J gene end by 1 base; junction bases not matched to a gene: 12. For the CDR3, the DNA is TGTGCCAGCACCAGATCAAACAGGGGCACGAACACTGAAGCTTTCTTT. Its translation is CASTRSNRGTNTEAFF.